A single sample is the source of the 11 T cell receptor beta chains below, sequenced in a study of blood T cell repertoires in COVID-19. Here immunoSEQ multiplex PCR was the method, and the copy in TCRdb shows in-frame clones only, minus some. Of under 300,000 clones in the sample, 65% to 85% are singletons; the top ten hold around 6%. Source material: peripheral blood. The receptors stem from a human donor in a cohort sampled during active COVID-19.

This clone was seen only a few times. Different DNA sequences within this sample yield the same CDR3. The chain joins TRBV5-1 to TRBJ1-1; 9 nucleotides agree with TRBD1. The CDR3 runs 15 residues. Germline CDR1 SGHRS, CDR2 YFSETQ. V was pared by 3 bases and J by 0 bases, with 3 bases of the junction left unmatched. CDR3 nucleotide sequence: TGCGCCAGCAGCTCCGGACAGGGGATGAACACTGAAGCTTTCTTT. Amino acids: CASSSGQGMNTEAFF.

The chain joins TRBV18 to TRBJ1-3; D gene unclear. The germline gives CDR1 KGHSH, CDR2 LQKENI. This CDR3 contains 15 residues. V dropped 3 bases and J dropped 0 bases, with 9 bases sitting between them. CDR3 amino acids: CASSPLEDSGNTIYF. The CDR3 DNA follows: TGTGCCAGCTCACCTCTGGAGGACTCTGGAAACACCATATATTTT. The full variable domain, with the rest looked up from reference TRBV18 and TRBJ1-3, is NAGVMQNPRHLVRRRGQEARLRCSPMKGHSHVYWYRQLPEEGLKFMVYLQKENIIDESGMPKERFSAEFPKEGPSILRIQQVVRGDSAAYFCASSPLEDSGNTIYFGEGSWLTVV.

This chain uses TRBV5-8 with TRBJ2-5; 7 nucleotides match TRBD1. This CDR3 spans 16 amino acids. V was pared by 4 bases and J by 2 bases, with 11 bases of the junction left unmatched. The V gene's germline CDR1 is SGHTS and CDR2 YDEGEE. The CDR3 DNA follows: TGTGCCAGCAGCGCCGGGGTTAACAGGGGACAAGAGACCCAGTACTTC. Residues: CASSAGVNRGQETQYF. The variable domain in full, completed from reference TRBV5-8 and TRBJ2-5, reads EAGVTQSPTHLIKTRGQQATLRCSPISGHTSVYWYQQALGLGLQFLLWYDEGEERNRGNFPPRFSGRQFPNYSSELNVNALELEDSALYLCASSAGVNRGQETQYFGPGTRLLVL.

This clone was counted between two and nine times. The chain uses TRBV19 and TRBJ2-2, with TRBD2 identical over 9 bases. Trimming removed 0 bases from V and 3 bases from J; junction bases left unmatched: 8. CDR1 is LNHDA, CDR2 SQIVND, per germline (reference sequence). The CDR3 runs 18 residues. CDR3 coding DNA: TGTGCCAGTAGTATAGATGGTAGCGGGGGCACATACACCGGGGAGCTGTTTTTT. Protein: CASSIDGSGGTYTGELFF.

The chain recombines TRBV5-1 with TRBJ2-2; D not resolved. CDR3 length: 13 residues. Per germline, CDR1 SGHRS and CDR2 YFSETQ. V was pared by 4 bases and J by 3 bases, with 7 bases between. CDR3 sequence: CASSLPDTGELFF. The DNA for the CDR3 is TGCGCCAGCAGCCTCCCGGACACCGGGGAGCTGTTTTTT.

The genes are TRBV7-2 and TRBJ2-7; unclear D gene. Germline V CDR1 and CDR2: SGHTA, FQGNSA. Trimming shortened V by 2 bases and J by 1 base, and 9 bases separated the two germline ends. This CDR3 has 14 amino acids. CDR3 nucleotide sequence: TGTGCCAGCAGCTTATTCGGTAATTCCTACGAGCAGTACTTC. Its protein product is CASSLFGNSYEQYF.

The CDR3 DNA follows: TGTGCCTCCCTCCCCGTGAACACTGAAGCTTTCTTT. This encodes CASLPVNTEAFF. The rearrangement joins TRBV30 to TRBJ1-1, with D uncertain. CDR1 and CDR2 (germline): GTSNPN, SVGIG (reference sequence). V was pared by 7 bases and J by 0 bases, with 9 bases between. There are 12 residues in the CDR3.

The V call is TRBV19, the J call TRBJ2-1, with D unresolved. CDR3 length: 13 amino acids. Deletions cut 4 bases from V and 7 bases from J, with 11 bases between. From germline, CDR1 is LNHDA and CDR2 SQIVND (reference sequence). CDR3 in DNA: TGTGCCAGTAGTACCTCTCCTAGGAATGAGCAGTTCTTC. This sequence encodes CASSTSPRNEQFF.

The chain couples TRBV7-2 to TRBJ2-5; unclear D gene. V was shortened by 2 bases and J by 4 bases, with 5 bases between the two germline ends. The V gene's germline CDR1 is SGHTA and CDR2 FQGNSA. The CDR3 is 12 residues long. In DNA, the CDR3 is TGTGCCAGCAGCTTAATCGGAGAGACCCAGTACTTC. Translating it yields CASSLIGETQYF. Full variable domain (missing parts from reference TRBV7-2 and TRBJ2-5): GAGVSQSPSNKVTEKGKDVELRCDPISGHTALYWYRQSLGQGLEFLIYFQGNSAPDKSGLPSDRFSAERTGGSVSTLTIQRTQQEDSAVYLCASSLIGETQYFGPGTRLLVL.

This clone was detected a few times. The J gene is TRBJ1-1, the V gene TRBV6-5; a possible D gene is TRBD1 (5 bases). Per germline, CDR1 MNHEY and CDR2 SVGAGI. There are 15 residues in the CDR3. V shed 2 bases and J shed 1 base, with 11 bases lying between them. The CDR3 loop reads CASSYRGNRNTEAFF. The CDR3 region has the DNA TGTGCCAGCAGTTACAGGGGTAATAGGAACACTGAAGCTTTCTTT.

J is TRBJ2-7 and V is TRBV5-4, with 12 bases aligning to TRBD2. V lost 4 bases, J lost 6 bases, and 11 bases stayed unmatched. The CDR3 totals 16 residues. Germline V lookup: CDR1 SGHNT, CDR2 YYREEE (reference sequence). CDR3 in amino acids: CASSPTSGSRVTEQYF. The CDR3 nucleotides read TGTGCCAGCAGCCCGACTAGCGGGAGTAGGGTCACCGAGCAGTACTTC. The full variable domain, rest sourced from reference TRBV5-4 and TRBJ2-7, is ETGVTQSPTHLIKTRGQQVTLRCSSQSGHNTVSWYQQALGQGPQFIFQYYREEENGRGNFPPRFSGLQFPNYSSELNVNALELDDSALYLCASSPTSGSRVTEQYFGPGTRLTVT.